This T cell receptor (beta chain) was recorded in a study of breast tumors, draining lymph nodes, adjacent tissues. Using its own MiXCR run on the multiplex PCR reads, TCRdb lists one record per CDR3 protein. Of 50,000 to 55,000 distinct CDR3 sequences detected, approximately 45% appear once; the ten largest clones hold over 9.5%. The sample holds many counts of this clonotype. No antigen is known for it. Unmatched junction bases numbered 3, after V lost 2 bases and J lost 9 bases. The CDR3 has 12 amino acids. From germline, CDR1 is ENHRY and CDR2 SYGVKD. Whole-study results and caveats: Data only fit, rather than demonstrated, lymph node origin of most tumor T cells.

This receptor was obtained from a female donor with breast cancer. Some clones in this sample may be carry-over from other donors' samples. The gene calls are TRBV10-3 and TRBJ2-7; 8 bases align to TRBD2. What was sequenced was breast tumor tissue. The CDR3 is CAISEGRGAQYF. CDR3 sequence (DNA): TGTGCCATCAGTGAGGGGCGGGGGGCGCAGTACTTC.